What follows describes a single TCR beta chain. Original data processing: It was from reference gene primer amplification that nucleated cell counts were estimated. Assay used: immunoSEQ multiplex PCR; TCRdb lists only in-frame clones, some missing. That table supplies the V and J calls and clone size; D and trimming were determined from the DNA. The sample shows more than 95,000 clones, 85% to 90% of them seen only once. The sample originates from a study of blood T cell repertoires in COVID-19. Across the study: From the United States, Italy and Spain came samples of acute and convalescent COVID-19. Sources were T cells, B-cell-depleted T cells, or PBMCs; the material itself was cDNA or gDNA.

The sequencing input was peripheral blood. The TCR was taken from a man over 45 with acute or convalescent COVID-19.

CDR3 protein: CATRRTINTGELFF. CDR3 nucleotides: TGTGCCACCAGAAGGACAATCAACACCGGGGAGCTGTTTTTT. V gene TRBV6-4 combines with J gene TRBJ2-2; possible D gene TRBD1, 5 bases. Germline values: CDR1 MRHNA, CDR2 SNTAGT. CDR3 length: 14 amino acids. V lost 10 bases and J 2 bases, leaving 14 bases between the germline ends.